Below, 31 T cell receptor beta chains from the same sample are listed, as sequenced in a study of regulatory T cells in long-lasting Graves disease. The authors built TCR beta libraries using iRepertoire HTBI primers and Arm-PCR of CDR3 regions. TCRdb called the multiplex PCR reads again in MiXCR, with one record for every CDR3 protein. Found here are around 510,000 distinct CDR3 sequences, less than 25% of them singletons; the top ten hold about 8.3%. The time point: persistent/refractory GD, antithyroid drugs over 5 years with positive TRAb. The TCR library was made from RNA that had been extracted from PBMCs in TRIzol. Here the sequenced sample was peripheral blood mononuclear cells (PBMCs), taken when the disease was refractory, from a patient treated with antithyroid drugs. The receptor source for this set is a female donor with Graves disease.

DNA of the CDR3: TGTGCCAGCAGCTCACAGGGAGCCGAGCAGTACTTC. Its protein is CASSSQGAEQYF. The chain carries TRBV7-6 and TRBJ2-7; possible D gene TRBD1, 6 bases. Germline values: CDR1 SGHVS, CDR2 FNYEAQ. Trimming cost V 4 bases and J 6 bases, with 10 bases left between them. CDR3 length equals 12 residues.

This clonotype was seen ten or more times. V and J are TRBV6-1 and TRBJ2-7; 9 bases align to TRBD1. The germline gives CDR1 MNHNS, CDR2 SASEGT. After removal of 3 bases from V and 3 bases from J, the junction contained 6 bases not matched to a gene. This CDR3 is 15 amino acids long. DNA of the CDR3: TGTGCCAGCAGTGACCCCGGGACAGGGCACTACGAGCAGTACTTC. This sequence encodes CASSDPGTGHYEQYF.

This clonotype has a count of ten or more. The chain links TRBV7-6 to TRBJ2-7, with TRBD1 as a possible D gene (6 bases). V lost 4 bases and J lost 1, with 11 bases in between. The CDR3 sequence is 14 residues long. The germline V gene encodes CDR1 SGHVS and CDR2 FNYEAQ. The CDR3 DNA sequence: TGTGCCAGCAGCTCAACGGGACAATCCTACGAGCAGTACTTC. This codes for CASSSTGQSYEQYF.

The V gene is TRBV28, the J gene TRBJ1-4; D remains unclear. CDR1 is MDHEN and CDR2 is SYDVKM in the germline V gene. The CDR3 spans 15 residues. V dropped 1 base and J dropped 6 bases, with 12 bases sitting between them. In nucleotides, the CDR3 is TGTGCCAGCAGTTTATATTCCTTCGGGGATGAAAAACTGTTTTTT. Its translation: CASSLYSFGDEKLFF.

V gene TRBV7-3 combines with J gene TRBJ2-1; 7 positions agree with TRBD2. Germline lookup yields CDR1 SGHTA and CDR2 FQGTGA. V was clipped by 2 bases and J by 10 bases; unmatched bases: 8. The CDR3 is 14 residues long. The CDR3 DNA reads as TGTGCCAGCAGCTTATCGGTCGGGGGGTCAGAGCAGTTCTTC. Protein product: CASSLSVGGSEQFF.

This clonotype was observed once. A read error is possible here, since a much larger clone lies one base away. V usage is TRBV6-2 or TRBV6-3 and J usage is TRBJ1-2; D remains unclear. Germline V gives CDR1 MNHEY, CDR2 SVGEGT. This CDR3 spans 12 amino acids. V dropped 11 bases and J dropped 4 bases, with 14 bases sitting between them. CDR3 coding DNA: TGTGCCGGCAAAGAGGGTATCTATGGCTACACCTTC. This sequence encodes CAGKEGIYGYTF.

This clonotype was observed at least ten times. This chain joins TRBV28 and TRBJ1-5; D remains unclear. The germline gives CDR1 MDHEN, CDR2 SYDVKM. This CDR3 has 15 residues. Deletions cut 9 bases from V and 0 bases from J, with 15 bases between. The CDR3 region has the DNA TGTGCCAGTAACCCCGAGGGATATAGCAATCAGCCCCAGCATTTT. It translates to CASNPEGYSNQPQHF.

As for this clonotype: This may stem from a read error, because a much larger clone lies one nucleotide away. This chain connects TRBV11-3 to TRBJ2-5, with D perhaps matching TRBD1 (6 bases). The CDR3 is 14 residues long. V dropped 8 bases and J dropped 0 bases, with 13 bases sitting between them. CDR1 is SGHNT, CDR2 YENEEA, per germline. For the CDR3, the DNA is TGTGCCAGCGGCCATAGGACAGACCAAGAGACCCAGTACTTC. It codes for CASGHRTDQETQYF.

This rearrangement joins TRBV20-1 to TRBJ2-7; D remains unclear. In germline, CDR1 is DFQATT, CDR2 SNEGSKA (reference sequence). Trimming stripped 0 bases from V and 0 bases from J, with 15 bases between. This CDR3 has 16 amino acids. CDR3 protein: CSARDFLAESSYEQYF. The DNA for the CDR3 is TGCAGTGCTAGAGATTTCTTGGCGGAGAGCTCCTACGAGCAGTACTTC.

This clonotype was counted a few times. The chain uses TRBV9 and TRBJ2-7, with D perhaps assigned TRBD1 or TRBD2 (5 bases each). The V gene lost 3 bases and the J gene lost 3 bases, with 10 bases spanning the gap. There are 13 residues in the CDR3. Germline-derived CDR1 and CDR2 are SGDLS and YYNGEE. DNA of the CDR3: TGTGCCAGCAGCGAGGGACCCGGCTACGAGCAGTACTTC. Its protein is CASSEGPGYEQYF.

To note about this clonotype: A much larger clone is a single base away; this may be a read error. The J gene is TRBJ1-1, the V gene TRBV2, with 7 bases lining up with TRBD1. There are 14 residues in the CDR3. The V gene end was trimmed by 2 bases and the J gene end by 4 bases; junction bases not matched to a gene: 4. Looked up from germline, CDR1 is SNHLY and CDR2 is FYNNEI. The CDR3 sequence is CASSESRTGTEAFF. In DNA form, the CDR3 reads TGTGCCAGCAGTGAATCGCGGACAGGCACTGAAGCTTTCTTT.

This clonotype was detected ten times or more. The CDR3: CASSLDTGGLAEAFF. The CDR3 bases are TGCGCCAGCAGCTTGGACACAGGAGGTTTGGCTGAAGCTTTCTTT. The chain carries TRBV5-1 and TRBJ1-1; a weak D match, TRBD1 (5 bases). Trimming removed 0 bases from V and 6 bases from J, with 15 bases in between. This CDR3 comprises 15 residues. Germline loops: CDR1 SGHRS, CDR2 YFSETQ.

The sample holds many counts of this clonotype. The gene calls are TRBV6-5 and TRBJ1-4; 10 bases are shared with TRBD1. The V gene end was trimmed by 4 bases and the J gene end by 0 bases; junction bases not matched to a gene: 2. The CDR3 runs to 16 residues. Germline-derived CDR1 and CDR2 are MNHEY and SVGAGI. CDR3 protein: CASSSGQGATNEKLFF. As DNA, the CDR3 is TGTGCCAGCAGTTCCGGACAGGGGGCAACTAATGAAAAACTGTTTTTT.

The chain is built from TRBV5-6 and TRBJ2-7; the match to TRBD2 covers 7 bases. With 4 bases clipped from V and 7 bases from J, the junction kept 14 bases outside the gene matches. The CDR3 totals 15 residues. Germline V lookup: CDR1 SGHDT, CDR2 YYEEEE. The CDR3 loop reads CASSGGDRWRMEQYF. CDR3 nucleotide sequence: TGTGCCAGCAGCGGGGGGGACCGCTGGCGAATGGAGCAGTACTTC.

This rearrangement joins TRBV2 to TRBJ1-4; D is ambiguous. The V end was cut by 1 base, the J end by 8 bases, with 11 bases between. The germline gives CDR1 SNHLY, CDR2 FYNNEI. The CDR3 is 14 residues long. The CDR3 coding sequence is TGTGCCAGCAGTGAAGGCGTAGGGAGGGAAAAACTGTTTTTT. It specifies CASSEGVGREKLFF.

This clonotype was recorded at least ten times. This chain links TRBV2 with TRBJ1-1; 7 positions match TRBD1. The J segment lost 4 bases and the V segment lost 2 bases, leaving 4 bases of the junction unmatched. The CDR3 runs to 14 residues. Germline V CDR1 and CDR2: SNHLY, FYNNEI. The DNA of the CDR3 is TGTGCCAGCAGTGAATGGGACAGATCCACTGAAGCTTTCTTT. This encodes CASSEWDRSTEAFF.

This clonotype was seen more than once but under ten times. This chain connects TRBV14 to TRBJ2-2; D is possibly TRBD2 (6 bases). Trimming shortened V by 3 bases and J by 2 bases, and 13 bases separated the two germline ends. Germline lookup yields CDR1 SGHDN and CDR2 FVKESK. This CDR3 is built from 16 residues. CDR3 in DNA: TGTGCCAGCAGCCAGTTCCGTAGCGGCAACACCGGGGAGCTGTTTTTT. Its protein is CASSQFRSGNTGELFF.

This clonotype was seen repeatedly, ten times or more. This rearrangement joins TRBV5-1 to TRBJ1-2; TRBD1 aligns across 9 bases. V lost 5 bases and J lost 4; bases outside the gene matches: 9. The length of the CDR3 is 15 residues. CDR1 and CDR2 (germline): SGHRS, YFSETQ. Here the CDR3 reads CASRPLDRGPYGYTF. The CDR3 bases are TGCGCCAGCAGACCGTTGGACAGGGGCCCCTATGGCTACACCTTC.

The genes are TRBV7-2 and TRBJ1-1; tentatively, D is TRBD1 (5 bases). CDR1 and CDR2 (germline): SGHTA, FQGNSA. Between the trimmed V and J ends, which lost 2 bases and 0 bases, there was a span of 10 bases. The CDR3 extends over 15 amino acids. Here the CDR3 DNA reads TGTGCCAGCAGCTTATTCGGGACGGTGAACACTGAAGCTTTCTTT. Amino acids: CASSLFGTVNTEAFF.

Concerning this clonotype: This likely came from a read error, as a far larger clone is one base away. The CDR3 DNA follows: TGTGCCAGCAGGCCCGGGGCCGGGGAGCTGTTTTTT. It translates to CASRPGAGELFF. This chain links TRBV11-1 with TRBJ2-2; tentatively, D is TRBD2 (5 bases). Germline V gene sequence: CDR1 SGHAT, CDR2 FQDESV (reference sequence). V was shortened by 6 bases and J by 6 bases, with 8 bases between the two germline ends. The CDR3 contains 12 residues. The full variable domain, rest sourced from reference TRBV11-1 and TRBJ2-2, is EAEVAQSPRYKITEKSQAVAFWCDPISGHATLYWYRQILGQGPELLVQFQDESVVDDSQLPKDRFSAERLKGVDSTLKIQPAELGDSAMYLCASRPGAGELFFGEGSRLTVL.

The chain has TRBV3-1 and TRBJ1-4, with D possibly being TRBD1 (5 bases). The CDR3 is 16 residues long. The germline V gene has CDR1 LGHDT and CDR2 YNNKEL (reference sequence). Trimming shortened V by 2 bases and J by 0 bases, and 10 bases separated the two germline ends. The CDR3 DNA reads as TGTGCCAGCAGCCAAACAAGGGGCACAACTAATGAAAAACTGTTTTTT. Its protein product is CASSQTRGTTNEKLFF.

This clonotype appeared a few times. The chain combines TRBV7-9 with TRBJ1-6; 7 nucleotides align to TRBD1. Trimming cost V 3 bases and J 8 bases; bases outside gene matches: 7. Per the germline V gene, CDR1 is SEHNR and CDR2 is FQNEAQ (reference sequence). This CDR3 is 15 amino acids long. In nucleotides, the CDR3 is TGTGCCAGCAGCTTTTCAGGGGACAGAGATTCACCCCTCCACTTT. Its translation: CASSFSGDRDSPLHF.

A few counts support this clonotype. The gene calls are TRBV19 and TRBJ1-1; D call uncertain. From germline, CDR1 is LNHDA and CDR2 SQIVND (reference sequence). This CDR3 is built from 15 residues. V shed 6 bases and J shed 1 base, with 15 bases lying between them. The CDR3 DNA sequence: TGTGCCAGTAGGACGGACGGAACTACGAACACTGAAGCTTTCTTT. This encodes CASRTDGTTNTEAFF.

Ten or more counts support this clonotype. The V gene is TRBV5-1, the J gene TRBJ1-2; 7 bases are a match to TRBD1. CDR1 is SGHRS and CDR2 is YFSETQ in the germline V gene. V lost 0 bases and J lost 6; bases outside the gene matches: 8. This CDR3 has 15 residues. CDR3 protein: CASSLAGGRVDGYTF. The CDR3 DNA is TGCGCCAGCAGCTTGGCAGGGGGGCGCGTGGATGGCTACACCTTC.

The DNA for the CDR3 is TGTGCCAGCAATCCTCTGGGGGCGGGAGTGGATCGCTACCAAGAGACCCAGTACTTC. Translated, it gives CASNPLGAGVDRYQETQYF. V usage is TRBV7-9 and J usage is TRBJ2-5, with D perhaps matching TRBD2 (7 bases). The CDR3 is 19 amino acids. Trimming removed 7 bases from V and 0 bases from J, with 27 bases in between. Germline V gene lookup returns CDR1 SEHNR and CDR2 FQNEAQ (reference sequence).

This chain joins TRBV5-1 and TRBJ1-2; possibly TRBD1 for D (6 bases). CDR3 size: 15 residues. V gave up 5 bases and J gave up 1 base, with 15 bases separating them. Germline CDR1 is SGHRS and CDR2 is YFSETQ. CDR3 bases: TGCGCCAGCAGATATTCGACAGGAAATAACTATGGCTACACCTTC. Its protein is CASRYSTGNNYGYTF.

The gene calls are TRBV7-9 and TRBJ2-5; 7 nucleotides line up with TRBD1. This CDR3 has 14 amino acids. CDR1 and CDR2 from the germline V gene are SEHNR and FQNEAQ (reference sequence). The trim removed 5 bases at V and 3 bases at J, leaving 6 bases unmatched. CDR3 amino acids: CASSAWDREETQYF. In DNA, the CDR3 is TGTGCCAGCAGCGCCTGGGACAGAGAAGAGACCCAGTACTTC.

This clonotype was found a few times. The CDR3 loop is CATRDSSRVGELFF. CDR3 in DNA: TGTGCCACCCGGGACTCCTCTCGGGTCGGGGAGCTGTTTTTT. V and J are TRBV19 and TRBJ2-2; weak D call: TRBD2 (6 bases). From germline, CDR1 is LNHDA and CDR2 SQIVND (reference sequence). Between the trimmed V and J ends, which lost 10 bases and 7 bases, there was a span of 19 bases. The CDR3 spans 14 residues.

This clonotype was detected only a few times. The chain joins TRBV27 to TRBJ2-1; possibly TRBD2 for D (5 bases). The germline V gene encodes CDR1 MNHEY and CDR2 SMNVEV (reference sequence). V was trimmed by 2 bases and J by 2 bases, leaving 10 bases between them. This CDR3 has 15 residues. The CDR3 DNA is TGTGCCAGCAGTTTAGGGAGTCAGCCCTACAATGAGCAGTTCTTC. It specifies CASSLGSQPYNEQFF.

The rearrangement links TRBV5-1 to TRBJ1-6; the D is unclear. Germline values: CDR1 SGHRS, CDR2 YFSETQ. The CDR3 has 12 amino acids. V lost 4 bases and J lost 7, with 6 bases in between. CDR3 in amino acids: CASSGMNSPLHF. The CDR3 DNA follows: TGCGCCAGCAGCGGAATGAATTCACCCCTCCACTTT.

This chain connects TRBV20-1 to TRBJ1-2; D is undetermined. Trimming took off 0 bases at V and 4 bases at J, with 9 bases between the two ends. The CDR3 has 13 residues. In germline, CDR1 is DFQATT, CDR2 SNEGSKA (reference sequence). CDR3 in DNA: TGCAGTGCTAGAGACCACGAGTCCTATGGCTACACCTTC. It translates to CSARDHESYGYTF.